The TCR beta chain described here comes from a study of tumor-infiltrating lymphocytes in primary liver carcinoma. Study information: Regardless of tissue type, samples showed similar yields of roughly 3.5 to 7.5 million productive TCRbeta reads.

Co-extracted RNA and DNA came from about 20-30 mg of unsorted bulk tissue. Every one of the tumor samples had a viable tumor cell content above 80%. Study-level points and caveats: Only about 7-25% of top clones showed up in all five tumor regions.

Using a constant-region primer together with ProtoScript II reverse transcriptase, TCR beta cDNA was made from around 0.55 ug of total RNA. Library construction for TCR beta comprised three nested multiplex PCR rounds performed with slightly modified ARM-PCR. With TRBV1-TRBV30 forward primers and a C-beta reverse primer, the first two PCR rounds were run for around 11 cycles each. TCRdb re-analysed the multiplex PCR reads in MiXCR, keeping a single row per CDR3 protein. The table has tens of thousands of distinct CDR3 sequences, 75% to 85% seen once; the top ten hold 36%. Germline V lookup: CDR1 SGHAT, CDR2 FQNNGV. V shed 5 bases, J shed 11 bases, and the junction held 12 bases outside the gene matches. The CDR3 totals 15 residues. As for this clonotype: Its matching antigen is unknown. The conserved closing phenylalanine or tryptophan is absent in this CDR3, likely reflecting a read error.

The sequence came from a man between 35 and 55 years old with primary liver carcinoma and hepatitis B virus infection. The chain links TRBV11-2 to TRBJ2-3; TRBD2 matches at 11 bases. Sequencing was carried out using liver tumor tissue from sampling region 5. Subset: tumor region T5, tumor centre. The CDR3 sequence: CASSTGTSGTDRQYL. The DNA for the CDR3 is TGTGCCAGCAGCACCGGGACTAGCGGCACAGACAGGCAGTATTTA.